This T cell receptor (beta chain) was identified during a study of T cells in Graves' hyperthyroidism and ophthalmopathy. Amplified TCR beta CDR3 regions came from RNA transcripts. The TCR CDR3 first-round RT-PCR relied on the HTBI primer set. MiXCR, applied by TCRdb to the multiplex PCR reads, yields one record per CDR3 protein. The sample gives around 600,000 distinct CDR3 sequences, just under 45% of which show up once; approximately 7.2% is in the top ten. There are 9 residues in the CDR3. Germline assignment: CDR1 SQVTM and CDR2 ANQGSEA. This sequence originates from an adult man with Graves' disease, either hyperthyroidism or ophthalmopathy (not recorded which). The sequencing sample was made of peripheral blood or thyroid tissue (not recorded which). The chain has TRBV29-1 and TRBJ1-1, with no clear D. CDR3 nucleotide sequence: TGCAGGTCCAACACTGAAGCTTTCTTT. The encoded protein is CRSNTEAFF.